These T cell receptor beta chains were read from a single sample in a study of blood T cell repertoires in COVID-19. The assay was immunoSEQ multiplex PCR, and TCRdb's table has in-frame clones only and misses some. This table holds 50,000 or so clones, 82% found once. The sample comprised peripheral blood. These receptors were taken from a man of 80 years or more with COVID-19, enrolled during active disease. Each CDR3 is given with its conserved first and last residue. Each record gives: CDR3 protein, CDR3 DNA, J gene, clone size, V gene, D gene. D genes are given only for firm matches. Size values are once, few and many counts, or a class for expanded clones, and some rows have none.

CDR3: CASSMKGRNTEAFF; DNA: TGTGCCAGTAGTATGAAGGGGCGGAACACTGAAGCTTTCTTT; J: TRBJ1-1; size: .; V: TRBV19; D: .
CDR3: CASSQEGGNTEAFF; DNA: TGTGCCAGCTCTCAGGAAGGGGGTAACACTGAAGCTTTCTTT; J: TRBJ1-1; size: .; V: TRBV18; D: .
CDR3: CASRWTGGFGEETQYF; DNA: TGTGCCAGCAGATGGACAGGGGGGTTTGGCGAGGAGACCCAGTACTTC; J: TRBJ2-5; size: .; V: TRBV2; D: TRBD1
CDR3: CASSQVKGADYGYTF; DNA: TGTGCCAGCAGCCAAGTAAAGGGGGCTGACTATGGCTACACCTTC; J: TRBJ1-2; size: .; V: TRBV3-1/TRBV3-2; D: TRBD1
CDR3: CASLLRHGGKLFF; DNA: TGTGCCAGCCTTCTTCGCCATGGGGGGAAGCTGTTTTTT; J: TRBJ2-2; size: .; V: TRBV12-3/TRBV12-4; D: .
CDR3: CASSDALRTANQPQHF; DNA: TGTGCCAGCAGTGATGCCCTCCGGACAGCGAATCAGCCCCAGCATTTT; J: TRBJ1-5; size: .; V: TRBV6-1; D: .
CDR3: CASSERWGGGEKLFF; DNA: TGTGCCAGCAGTGAAAGATGGGGAGGGGGTGAAAAACTGTTTTTT; J: TRBJ1-4; size: .; V: TRBV2; D: .
CDR3: CSVELETTLTDTQYF; DNA: TGCAGCGTTGAATTGGAGACCACTCTCACAGATACGCAGTATTTT; J: TRBJ2-3; size: few; V: TRBV29-1; D: .
CDR3: CATKNAAGVDEQFF; DNA: TGCGCCACCAAGAACGCAGCGGGAGTCGATGAGCAGTTCTTC; J: TRBJ2-1; size: .; V: TRBV5-1; D: TRBD2
CDR3: CASRDSPTNEKLFF; DNA: TGCGCCAGCCGCGACAGCCCAACTAATGAAAAACTGTTTTTT; J: TRBJ1-4; size: .; V: TRBV5-1; D: .
CDR3: CASSSQGRYQPQHF; DNA: TGTGCCAGCAGTTCCCAGGGCCGATATCAGCCCCAGCATTTT; J: TRBJ1-5; size: .; V: TRBV6-5; D: .